Each of the 8 T cell receptor beta chains below was sequenced from the same sample in a study of CD4 T cells in relation to SARS-CoV-2 and coronaviruses. These TCRs' antigens remain unknown. Libraries were prepared by immunoSEQ multiplex PCR; TCRdb keeps only in-frame clonotypes and omits some of them. The table has 15,000 to 25,000 clones, just under 75% seen once. Before the COVID-19 pandemic, during about 2011-2019, CD4+ T cells were taken from unexposed donors. After roughly ten days of culture, CD4+ T cells were isolated. The specimen was CD4+ T cells from PBMCs, cultured in vitro. These receptors came from a human donor in good health.

The gene calls are TRBV19 and TRBJ1-5, with D possibly being TRBD1 (5 bases). The CDR3 spans 15 residues. Germline-derived CDR1 and CDR2 are LNHDA and SQIVND (reference sequence). Trimming pared 7 bases from V and 1 base from J, leaving 14 bases between. CDR3 residues: CASTLIGGSNQPQHF. Written as DNA, the CDR3 is TGTGCCAGTACCCTCATCGGGGGGAGCAATCAGCCCCAGCATTTT.

The chain couples TRBV13 to TRBJ1-6; a weak D match, TRBD1 (6 bases). Trimming pared 2 bases from V and 9 bases from J, leaving 14 bases between. Germline CDR1 and CDR2: PRHDT and FYEKMQ (reference sequence). The CDR3 runs 15 residues. The CDR3 region has the DNA TGTGCCAGCAGCTTATACACAGGGCTTACTTCACCCCTCCACTTT. Protein sequence: CASSLYTGLTSPLHF. Complete variable domain (other parts from reference TRBV13 and TRBJ1-6): AAGVIQSPRHLIKEKRETATLKCYPIPRHDTVYWYQQGPGQDPQFLISFYEKMQSDKGSIPDRFSAQQFSDYHSELNMSSLELGDSALYFCASSLYTGLTSPLHFGNGTRLTVT.

The gene calls are TRBV7-3 and TRBJ1-3; TRBD1 might be the D (5 bases). The V and J ends lost 0 bases and 0 bases respectively, with 9 bases between them. The CDR3 sequence is 16 residues long. The germline V gene encodes CDR1 SGHTA and CDR2 FQGTGA. The CDR3 sequence: CASSLTGGVSGNTIYF. Written as DNA, the CDR3 is TGTGCCAGCAGCTTAACCGGGGGGGTCTCTGGAAACACCATATATTTT.

The rearrangement joins TRBV6-5 to TRBJ1-5; no reliable D call. V was pared by 4 bases and J by 0 bases, with 10 bases between. The CDR3 is made up of 15 amino acids. CDR1 MNHEY and CDR2 SVGAGI come from the germline V gene. CDR3 coding DNA: TGTGCCAGCAGTTCCGACCCGAATAGCAATCAGCCCCAGCATTTT. Amino acids: CASSSDPNSNQPQHF.

Here the CDR3 reads CASSPRPDHYEQYF. CDR3 nucleotide sequence: TGTGCCAGCTCACCACGGCCTGACCACTACGAGCAGTACTTC. This chain joins TRBV18 and TRBJ2-7; D uncertain. Deletions cut 1 base from V and 3 bases from J, with 10 bases between. The CDR3 has 14 amino acids. Germline V lookup: CDR1 KGHSH, CDR2 LQKENI.

J is TRBJ2-7 and V is TRBV7-9; possible D gene TRBD1, 5 bases. This CDR3 spans 14 amino acids. CDR1 SEHNR and CDR2 FQNEAQ come from the germline V gene (reference sequence). V gave up 3 bases and J gave up 7 bases, with 16 bases separating them. Written as DNA, the CDR3 is TGTGCCAGCAGCTTCCCAACCTTGGGGCGAGAGCAGTACTTC. It is translated as CASSFPTLGREQYF.

The CDR3 nucleotides are TGTGCCAGCAGCGCGTGGGATGAGCAGTTCTTC. This translates into CASSAWDEQFF. The gene calls are TRBV9 and TRBJ2-1; D ambiguous. The CDR3 has 11 amino acids. V lost 3 bases to trimming and J lost 8 bases, with 6 bases between them. Germline lookup yields CDR1 SGDLS and CDR2 YYNGEE. The full variable domain, in which reference TRBV9 and TRBJ2-1 provide the parts outside the CDR3, is DSGVTQTPKHLITATGQRVTLRCSPRSGDLSVYWYQQSLDQGLQFLIQYYNGEERAKGNILERFSAQQFPDLHSELNLSSLELGDSALYFCASSAWDEQFFGPGTRLTVL.

This chain uses TRBV4-3 with TRBJ1-3; D is unclear. Germline V gives CDR1 LGHNA, CDR2 YSLEER. The V end lost 2 bases, the J end lost 0 bases, and 11 bases lay between the germline ends. CDR3 size: 16 residues. This CDR3 reads CASSQTQDFSGNTIYF. CDR3 in DNA: TGCGCCAGCAGCCAAACTCAGGACTTCTCTGGAAACACCATATATTTT.